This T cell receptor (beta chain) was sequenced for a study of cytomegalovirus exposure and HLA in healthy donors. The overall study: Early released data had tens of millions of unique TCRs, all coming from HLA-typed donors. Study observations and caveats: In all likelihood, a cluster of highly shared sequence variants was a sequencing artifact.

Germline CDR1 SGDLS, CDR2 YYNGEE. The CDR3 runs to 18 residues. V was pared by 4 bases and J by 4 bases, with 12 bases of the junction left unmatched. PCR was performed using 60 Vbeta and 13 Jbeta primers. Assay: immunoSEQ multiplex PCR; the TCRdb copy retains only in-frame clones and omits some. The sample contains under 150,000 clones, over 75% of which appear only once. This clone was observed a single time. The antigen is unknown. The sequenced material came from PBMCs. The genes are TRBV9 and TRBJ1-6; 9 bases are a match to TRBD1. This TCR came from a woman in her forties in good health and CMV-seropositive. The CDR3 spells CASSTTGQGHMYNSPLHF. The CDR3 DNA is TGTGCCAGCAGCACAACCGGACAGGGGCACATGTATAATTCACCCCTCCACTTT.